The sequence of this T cell receptor (beta chain) was determined in a study of blood T cell repertoires in COVID-19. Overall study context: The cDNA or gDNA used as material had been derived from T cells, B-cell-depleted T cells, or PBMCs.

This clone has a single count. CDR3 size: 15 residues. Germline-derived CDR1 and CDR2 are MNHNY and SVGAGI (reference sequence). V shed 6 bases and J shed 4 bases, with 18 bases lying between them. Original analysis: From reference gene primer amplification, estimates of nucleated cell counts were derived. Here immunoSEQ multiplex PCR was the method, and the copy in TCRdb shows in-frame clones only, minus some. The V and J calls and clone size were taken over from that table, and D and trimming were inferred from the DNA. This table holds some 130,000 clones, approximately 89% found once. This sequence joins TRBV6-6 and TRBJ1-2; maybe TRBD1 (5 bases). This sequence was found in a man aged 45-65 years with acute or convalescent COVID-19. Sample: peripheral blood. This CDR3 reads CASRPSSGVSYGYTF. CDR3 DNA: TGTGCCAGCAGGCCTTCATCGGGGGTCTCCTATGGCTACACCTTC.